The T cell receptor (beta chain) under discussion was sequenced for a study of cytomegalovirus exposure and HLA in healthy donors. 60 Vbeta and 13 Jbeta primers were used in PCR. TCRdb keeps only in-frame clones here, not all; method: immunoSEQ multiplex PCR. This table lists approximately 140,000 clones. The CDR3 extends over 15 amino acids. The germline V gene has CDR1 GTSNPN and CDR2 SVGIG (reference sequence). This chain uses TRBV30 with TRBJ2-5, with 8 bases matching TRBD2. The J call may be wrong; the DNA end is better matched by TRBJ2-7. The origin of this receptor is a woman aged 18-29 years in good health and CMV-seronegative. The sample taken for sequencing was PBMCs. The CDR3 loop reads CAWSVAGRAPYEQYF. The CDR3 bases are TGTGCCTGGAGTGTAGCCGGGAGGGCCCCCTACGAGCAGTACTTC.